The following is a T cell receptor (beta chain) sequence with its context. All donors were healthy Caucasians. These data are taken from a study of identical twins. One entry per CDR3 protein, called by TCRdb with MiXCR from the 5' RACE reads. Here the sample spans about 690,000 distinct CDR3 sequences, 6% to 6.5% being singletons. CDR3 length equals 16 residues. This chain uses TRBV21-1 with TRBJ2-7; TRBD2 was called by the table and not checked on the DNA. TRBV21-1 has pseudogene status. This clonotype was obtained from a man between 18 and 29 years old in good health. Sequencing was carried out using naive T cells sorted from blood. The CDR3 loop reads CASSSKVLAGQYEQYV. In DNA, the CDR3 is TGTGCCAGCAGCTCAAAGGTACTAGCGGGACAATACGAGCAGTACGTC.